One T cell receptor (beta chain) is described in this entry. No antigen is known for it. Template switching added a universal primer site; cDNA carried unique molecular identifiers. One entry per CDR3 protein results from TCRdb running MiXCR on the 5' RACE reads. The profile shows hundreds of thousands of distinct CDR3 sequences, more than 13% of them singletons. The data were taken from a study of identical twins. General study points: Twins shared out-of-frame alpha sequences with excess low generation probability. Models underestimated TCR alpha sharing (out-of-frame) in monozygotic twins. While abundant cord blood beta clonotypes carried fewer insertions, memory repertoires showed no such pattern.

The CDR3 loop spans 15 amino acids. V trimming: 4 bases; J trimming: 4 bases; junction bases outside the gene matches: 5. The germline CDR1 and CDR2 sequences are KGHDR and SFDVKD. The sample was memory (CD45RO+) T cells sorted from blood. This clonotype was obtained from a woman under 30 in good health. The chain combines TRBV24-1 with TRBJ2-5, with 10 bases matching TRBD1. The CDR3: CATSDGDRGTETQYF. The CDR3, as DNA: TGTGCCACCAGTGACGGGGACAGGGGAACAGAGACCCAGTACTTC.